Listed here is a single TCR beta chain. This sample was taken from a study of OX40 agonist ivuxolimab in advanced cancers. The method was immunoSEQ multiplex PCR; TCRdb's version includes in-frame clones alone and lacks a portion of them. The sample holds some 99,000 clones, about 86% seen once. The source material was CD4+ or CD8+ T cells sorted from blood, sampled in a trial of the OX40 agonist ivuxolimab. The source of this sequence is an adult with an advanced solid tumor such as melanoma, head and neck, liver or kidney cancer.

CDR3 in DNA: TGTGCCAGCAGCTCGGACCGAGCTAGCACAGATACGCAGTATTTT. Its translation: CASSSDRASTDTQYF. The chain employs TRBV7-2 and TRBJ2-3; D ambiguous. Germline CDR1 reads SGHTA; CDR2 reads FQGNSA. The V and J ends lost 4 bases and 0 bases respectively, with 11 bases between them. CDR3 length: 15 residues.